This TCR beta chain was sequenced during a study of blood T cell repertoires in COVID-19. Overall study: Sources were T cells, B-cell-depleted T cells, or PBMCs; the material itself was cDNA or gDNA.

Original data processing: How many nucleated cells were present was estimated from reference gene primer amplification. Clones were read by immunoSEQ multiplex PCR, and TCRdb kept only the in-frame ones, dropping some. V and J calls and clone size come straight from that table; D and trimming were deduced from the DNA. The sample lists about 160,000 clones, approximately 93% occurring once. Germline V lookup: CDR1 SGHTA, CDR2 FQGTGA. V lost 5 bases and J lost 8, with 15 bases in between. This CDR3 region has 13 residues. The rearrangement uses TRBV7-3 and TRBJ1-2, with D perhaps matching TRBD1 (6 bases). Sequenced input: peripheral blood. The sequence derives from an older woman with COVID-19, enrolled during active disease. The CDR3 protein is CASSAGRGFGYTF. The CDR3 DNA sequence: TGTGCCAGCAGCGCAGGCAGGGGATTCGGCTACACCTTC. The variable domain in full, completed from reference TRBV7-3 and TRBJ1-2, reads GAGVSQTPSNKVTEKGKYVELRCDPISGHTALYWYRQSLGQGPEFLIYFQGTGAADDSGLPNDRFFAVRPEGSVSTLKIQRTERGDSAVYLCASSAGRGFGYTFGSGTRLTVV.